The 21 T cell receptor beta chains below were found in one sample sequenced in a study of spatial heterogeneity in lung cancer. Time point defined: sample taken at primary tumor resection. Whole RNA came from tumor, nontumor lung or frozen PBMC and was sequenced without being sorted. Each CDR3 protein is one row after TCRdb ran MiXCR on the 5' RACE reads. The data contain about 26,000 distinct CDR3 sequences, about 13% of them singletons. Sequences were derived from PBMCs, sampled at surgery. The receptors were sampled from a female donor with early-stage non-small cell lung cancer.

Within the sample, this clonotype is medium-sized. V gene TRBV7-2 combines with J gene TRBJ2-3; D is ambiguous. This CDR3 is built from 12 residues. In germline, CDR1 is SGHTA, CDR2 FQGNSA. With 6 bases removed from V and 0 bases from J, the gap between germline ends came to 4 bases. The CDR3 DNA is TGTGCCAGCAGGGCGAGCACAGATACGCAGTATTTT. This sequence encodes CASRASTDTQYF. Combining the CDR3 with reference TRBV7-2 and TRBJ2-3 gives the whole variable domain GAGVSQSPSNKVTEKGKDVELRCDPISGHTALYWYRQSLGQGLEFLIYFQGNSAPDKSGLPSDRFSAERTGGSVSTLTIQRTQQEDSAVYLCASRASTDTQYFGPGTRLTVL.

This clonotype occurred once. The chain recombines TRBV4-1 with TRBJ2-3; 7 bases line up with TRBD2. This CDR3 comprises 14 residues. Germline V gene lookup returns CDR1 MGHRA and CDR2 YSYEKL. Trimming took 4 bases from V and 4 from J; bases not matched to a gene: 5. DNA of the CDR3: TGCGCCAGCAGCCCCCATCTAGCGGCAGATACGCAGTATTTT. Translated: CASSPHLAADTQYF.

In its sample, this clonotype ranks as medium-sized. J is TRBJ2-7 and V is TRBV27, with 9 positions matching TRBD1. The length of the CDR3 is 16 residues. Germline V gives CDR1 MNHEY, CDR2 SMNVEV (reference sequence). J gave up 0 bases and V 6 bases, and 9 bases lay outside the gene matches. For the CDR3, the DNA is TGTGCCAGCAGCAGACGACCGGGACAGGGCTCCTACGAGCAGTACTTC. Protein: CASSRRPGQGSYEQYF.

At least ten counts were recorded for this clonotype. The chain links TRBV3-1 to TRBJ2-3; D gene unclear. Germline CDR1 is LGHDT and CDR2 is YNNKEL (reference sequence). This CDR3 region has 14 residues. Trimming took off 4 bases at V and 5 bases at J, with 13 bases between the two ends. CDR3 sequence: CASSLGPLGDTQYF. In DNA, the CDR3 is TGTGCCAGCAGCCTAGGACCCCTGGGAGATACGCAGTATTTT.

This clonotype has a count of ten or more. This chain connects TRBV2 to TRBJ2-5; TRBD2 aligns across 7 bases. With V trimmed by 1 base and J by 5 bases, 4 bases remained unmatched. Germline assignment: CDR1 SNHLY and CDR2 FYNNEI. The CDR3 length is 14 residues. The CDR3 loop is CASSEGSTSETQYF. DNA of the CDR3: TGTGCCAGCAGTGAAGGGTCGACTAGCGAGACCCAGTACTTC.

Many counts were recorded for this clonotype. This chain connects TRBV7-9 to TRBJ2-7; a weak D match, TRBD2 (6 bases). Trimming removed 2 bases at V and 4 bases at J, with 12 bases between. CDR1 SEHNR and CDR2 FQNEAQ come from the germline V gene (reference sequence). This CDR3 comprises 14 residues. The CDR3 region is CASSLRSGEYEQYF. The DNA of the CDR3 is TGTGCCAGCAGCTTAAGGTCGGGGGAGTACGAGCAGTACTTC.

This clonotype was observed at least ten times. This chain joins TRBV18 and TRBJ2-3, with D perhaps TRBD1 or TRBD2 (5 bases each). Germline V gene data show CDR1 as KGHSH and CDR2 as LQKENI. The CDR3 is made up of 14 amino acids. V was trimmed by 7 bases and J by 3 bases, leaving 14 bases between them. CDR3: CASLLQGETDTQYF. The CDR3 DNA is TGTGCCAGCTTACTCCAGGGAGAAACAGATACGCAGTATTTT.

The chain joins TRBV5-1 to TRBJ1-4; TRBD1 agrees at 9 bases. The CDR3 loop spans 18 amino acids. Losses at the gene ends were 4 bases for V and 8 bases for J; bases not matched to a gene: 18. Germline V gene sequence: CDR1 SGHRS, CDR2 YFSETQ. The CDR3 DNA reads TGCGCCAGCAGCAGCGCCCTCTCAACAGGGGGCCATGGCGAAAAACTGTTTTTT. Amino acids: CASSSALSTGGHGEKLFF.

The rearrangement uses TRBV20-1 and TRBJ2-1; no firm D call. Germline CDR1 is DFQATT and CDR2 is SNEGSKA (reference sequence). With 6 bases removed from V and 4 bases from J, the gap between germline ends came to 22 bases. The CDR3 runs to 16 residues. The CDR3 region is CSANDGERRGYNEQFF. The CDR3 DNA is TGCAGTGCAAACGACGGCGAGAGGCGAGGTTACAATGAGCAGTTCTTC.

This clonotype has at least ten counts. CDR3 coding DNA: TGCGCCAGCAGCTTGGTTCCACAGGGTTCTGGCTACACCTTC. This encodes CASSLVPQGSGYTF. This chain joins TRBV5-1 and TRBJ1-2; D is perhaps TRBD1 (6 bases). The CDR3 is made up of 14 amino acids. The germline V and J ends were trimmed by 0 bases and 7 bases, with 13 bases remaining between them. Germline V CDR1 and CDR2: SGHRS, YFSETQ.

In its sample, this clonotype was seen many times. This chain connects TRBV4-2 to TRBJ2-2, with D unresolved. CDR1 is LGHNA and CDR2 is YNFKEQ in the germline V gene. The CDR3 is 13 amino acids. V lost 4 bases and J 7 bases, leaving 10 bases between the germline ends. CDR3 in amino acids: CASSPLGDGELFF. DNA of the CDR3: TGTGCCAGCAGCCCCCTTGGGGACGGGGAGCTGTTTTTT.

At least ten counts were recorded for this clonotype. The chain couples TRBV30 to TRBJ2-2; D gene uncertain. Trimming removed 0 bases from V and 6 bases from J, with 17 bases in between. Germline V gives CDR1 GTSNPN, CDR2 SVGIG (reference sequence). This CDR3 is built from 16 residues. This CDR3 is CAWSVKVSRPAGELFF. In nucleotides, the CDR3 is TGTGCCTGGAGTGTAAAGGTCTCTAGACCTGCCGGGGAGCTGTTTTTT.

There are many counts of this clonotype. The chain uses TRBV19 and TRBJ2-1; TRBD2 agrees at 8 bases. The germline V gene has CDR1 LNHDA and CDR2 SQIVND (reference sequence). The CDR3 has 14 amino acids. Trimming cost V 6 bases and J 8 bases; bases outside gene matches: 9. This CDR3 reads CASSPGTRSYEQFF. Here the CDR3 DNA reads TGTGCCAGTAGCCCCGGGACTAGGTCCTATGAGCAGTTCTTC.

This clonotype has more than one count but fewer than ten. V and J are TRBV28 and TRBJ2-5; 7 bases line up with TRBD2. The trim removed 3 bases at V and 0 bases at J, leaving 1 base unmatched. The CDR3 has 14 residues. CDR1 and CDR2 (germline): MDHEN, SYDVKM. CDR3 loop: CASSFGGDQETQYF. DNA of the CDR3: TGTGCCAGCAGTTTTGGGGGGGACCAAGAGACCCAGTACTTC.

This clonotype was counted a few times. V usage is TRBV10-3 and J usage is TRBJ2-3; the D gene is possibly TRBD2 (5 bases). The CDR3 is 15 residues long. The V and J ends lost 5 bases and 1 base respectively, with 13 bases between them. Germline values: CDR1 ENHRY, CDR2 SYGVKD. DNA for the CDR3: TGTGCCATCAGTACCGATCGGGGAGGCACAGATACGCAGTATTTT. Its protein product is CAISTDRGGTDTQYF.

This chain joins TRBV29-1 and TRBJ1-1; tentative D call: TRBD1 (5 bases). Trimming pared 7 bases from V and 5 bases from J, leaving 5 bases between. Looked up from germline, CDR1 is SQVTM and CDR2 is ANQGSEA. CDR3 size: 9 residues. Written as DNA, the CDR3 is TGCAGCGAGGGGACTGAAGCTTTCTTT. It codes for CSEGTEAFF.

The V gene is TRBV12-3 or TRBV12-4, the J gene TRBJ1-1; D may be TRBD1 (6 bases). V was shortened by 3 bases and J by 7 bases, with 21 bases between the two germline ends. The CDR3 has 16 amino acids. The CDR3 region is CASSLSGQMIAVEAFF. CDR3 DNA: TGTGCCAGCAGTTTGTCTGGACAGATGATTGCTGTTGAAGCTTTCTTT.

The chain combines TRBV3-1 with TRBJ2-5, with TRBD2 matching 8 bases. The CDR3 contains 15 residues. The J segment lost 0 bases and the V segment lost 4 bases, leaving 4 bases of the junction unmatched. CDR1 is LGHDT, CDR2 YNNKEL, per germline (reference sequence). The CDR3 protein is CASSRPGGYQETQYF. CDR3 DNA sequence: TGTGCCAGCAGCCGCCCGGGGGGGTACCAAGAGACCCAGTACTTC.

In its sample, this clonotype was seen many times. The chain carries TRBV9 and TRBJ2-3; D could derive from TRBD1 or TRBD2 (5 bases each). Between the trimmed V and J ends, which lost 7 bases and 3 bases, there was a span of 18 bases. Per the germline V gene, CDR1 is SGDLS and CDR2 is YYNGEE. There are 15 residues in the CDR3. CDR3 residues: CASGDAGEGTDTQYF. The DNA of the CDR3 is TGTGCCAGCGGGGACGCCGGGGAAGGGACAGATACGCAGTATTTT.

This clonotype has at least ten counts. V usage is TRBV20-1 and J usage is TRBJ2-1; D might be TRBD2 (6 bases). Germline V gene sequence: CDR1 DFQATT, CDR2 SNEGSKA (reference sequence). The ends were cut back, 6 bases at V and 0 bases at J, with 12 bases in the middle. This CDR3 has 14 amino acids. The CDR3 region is CSAPGLNSYNEQFF. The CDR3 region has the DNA TGCAGTGCACCGGGACTTAACTCCTACAATGAGCAGTTCTTC.

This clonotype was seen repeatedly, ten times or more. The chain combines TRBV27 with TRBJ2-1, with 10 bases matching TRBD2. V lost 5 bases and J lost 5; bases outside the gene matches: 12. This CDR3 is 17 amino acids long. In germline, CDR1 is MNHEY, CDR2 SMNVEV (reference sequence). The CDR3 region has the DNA TGTGCCAGCAGTCCTCCCGGAACTAGCGGGATGAACAATGAGCAGTTCTTC. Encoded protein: CASSPPGTSGMNNEQFF.